A single T cell receptor beta chain is shown here with its context. Its specificity is not known. The V gene end was trimmed by 3 bases and the J gene end by 2 bases; junction bases not matched to a gene: 4. Germline CDR1 SGDLS, CDR2 YYNGEE. This CDR3 is 15 amino acids long. This specimen comes from a study of OX40 agonist ivuxolimab in advanced cancers. Sampling of blood occurred at baseline, cycle 4 day 1, and cycle 7 day 1. Findings and caveats of the study: In the expanded peripheral T cells, antigen specificity was never determined. Some nonresponders also had low normalized T-cell clonal expansion.

Assay: immunoSEQ multiplex PCR; the TCRdb copy retains only in-frame clones and omits some. The table has 60,000 to 65,000 clones, under 95% seen once. The receptor comes from an adult with an advanced solid tumor such as melanoma, head and neck, liver or kidney cancer. The specimen comprised CD4+ or CD8+ T cells sorted from blood, sampled in a trial of the OX40 agonist ivuxolimab. This rearrangement joins TRBV9 to TRBJ1-5, with 8 nucleotides matching TRBD1. The CDR3 region has the DNA TGTGCCAGCAGCGACGGGACAGGACGCAATCAGCCCCAGCATTTT. Translation: CASSDGTGRNQPQHF.